The clone carrying this TCR beta chain was recorded many times. Its specificity is unknown. These data are taken from a study of neurological immune-mediated disorders. Germline V gene lookup returns CDR1 DFQATT and CDR2 SNEGSKA (reference sequence). With V trimmed by 5 bases and J by 10 bases, 9 bases remained unmatched. CDR3 size: 15 residues. General study points: It was HTLV-1-associated myelopathy that showed the most TCR clonal expansion, while multiple sclerosis showed the least, falling below healthy controls. One related-CDR3 cluster, found by phylogenetic grouping, held repertoires of 18 of 34 multiple sclerosis patients and is a possible signature.

It was by 5'RACE with 10-nucleotide random UMIs that the cDNA was made. One entry per CDR3 protein, called by TCRdb with MiXCR from the 5' RACE reads. The repertoire includes tens of thousands of distinct CDR3 sequences, over 5% of them detected once, and about 6% sits in the top ten. Unsorted libraries came from 2 million PBMCs stored at -80 °C. Source material: PBMCs. The chain is built from TRBV20-1 and TRBJ2-1, with TRBD2 matching 15 bases. The sequence came from a human donor with multiple sclerosis. The donor label of this sample is uncertain. CDR3 sequence reads: CSAFRTSGGAWEQFF. Here the CDR3 DNA reads TGCAGTGCTTTCCGGACTAGCGGGGGGGCTTGGGAGCAGTTCTTC.